A single sample gave rise to the 26 T cell receptor beta chains below, sequenced in a study of blood T cell repertoires in COVID-19. Measured with immunoSEQ multiplex PCR; TCRdb has only the in-frame clones, and not every one. The repertoire includes 180,000 or so clones, around 78% of them detected once, and approximately 3% sits in the top ten. The sequenced sample was peripheral blood. All receptors derive from a woman older than 75 with active or convalescent COVID-19.

This rearrangement joins TRBV14 to TRBJ1-1, with a tentative D call TRBD1 (6 bases). The V end lost 5 bases, the J end lost 10 bases, and 17 bases lay between the germline ends. The CDR3 is 13 residues long. Per germline, CDR1 SGHDN and CDR2 FVKESK. The chain's CDR3 is CASSKGGSRGAFF. The CDR3 DNA sequence: TGTGCCAGCAGCAAGGGGGGGTCCCGGGGAGCTTTCTTT.

The chain has TRBV28 and TRBJ2-7, with a tentative D call TRBD2 (5 bases). Germline V gene sequence: CDR1 MDHEN, CDR2 SYDVKM. V dropped 6 bases and J dropped 4 bases, with 16 bases sitting between them. CDR3 length: 14 amino acids. The CDR3 is CASSSKRGRYEQYF. The DNA for the CDR3 is TGTGCCAGCAGCTCTAAGAGAGGGCGGTACGAGCAGTACTTC.

This clone was recorded at least ten times. The V and J genes are TRBV2 and TRBJ1-5, with TRBD1 matching over 9 bases. CDR3 length: 15 residues. CDR1 and CDR2 (germline): SNHLY, FYNNEI. The V and J ends lost 6 bases and 1 base, in that order; junction bases with no gene match: 4. In nucleotides, the CDR3 is TGTGCCAGCAGCCCGACAGGGGGAAGCAATCAGCCCCAGCATTTT. It specifies CASSPTGGSNQPQHF.

The chain carries TRBV28 and TRBJ1-1; the D is unclear. V gave up 8 bases and J gave up 4 bases, with 8 bases separating them. Germline V gene data show CDR1 as MDHEN and CDR2 as SYDVKM. The CDR3 is 11 residues long. The DNA of the CDR3 is TGTGCCAGCTATTCGAGCACTGAAGCTTTCTTT. This sequence encodes CASYSSTEAFF.

J is TRBJ2-3 and V is TRBV5-5, with D uncertain. This CDR3 has 13 residues. Germline CDR1 SGHKS, CDR2 YYEKEE (reference sequence). V was pared by 2 bases and J by 2 bases, with 6 bases between. The CDR3: CASSFRFTDTQYF. The DNA for the CDR3 is TGTGCCAGCAGCTTCAGGTTCACAGATACGCAGTATTTT.

The chain combines TRBV28 with TRBJ2-7; D unresolved. V was pared by 2 bases and J by 6 bases, with 8 bases between. Germline lookup yields CDR1 MDHEN and CDR2 SYDVKM. The CDR3 extends over 12 amino acids. CDR3 protein: CASSLVHLEQYF. DNA of the CDR3: TGTGCCAGCAGTTTAGTACACCTCGAGCAGTACTTC.

J is TRBJ2-1 and V is TRBV5-4, with D unclear. Germline V gene lookup returns CDR1 SGHNT and CDR2 YYREEE (reference sequence). Trimming pared 0 bases from V and 1 base from J, leaving 14 bases between. The CDR3 consists of 17 residues. The CDR3 DNA reads TGTGCCAGCAGCTTGGGAGCTAGGCGAAGGTCCTACAATGAGCAGTTCTTC. This codes for CASSLGARRRSYNEQFF.

The genes are TRBV15 and TRBJ1-6; possibly TRBD1 for D (5 bases). This CDR3 spans 16 amino acids. Germline V gives CDR1 LNHNV, CDR2 YYDKDF (reference sequence). Trimming removed 0 bases from V and 4 bases from J, with 10 bases in between. The CDR3 reads CATSRDPPGYNSPLHF. In DNA, the CDR3 is TGTGCCACCAGCAGAGATCCCCCAGGGTATAATTCACCCCTCCACTTT.

This rearrangement joins TRBV4-2 to TRBJ1-2, with D possibly matching TRBD1 (5 bases). The CDR3 is 12 amino acids. Germline CDR1 is LGHNA and CDR2 is YNFKEQ. The V and J ends lost 1 base and 7 bases respectively, with 7 bases between them. In nucleotides, the CDR3 is TGTGCCAGCAGCCAAGGGGGGGTTGGCTACACCTTC. The encoded protein is CASSQGGVGYTF.

This clone was seen once. The J gene is TRBJ1-1, the V gene TRBV5-4, with 11 bases fitting TRBD1. The CDR3 is 14 amino acids. CDR1 and CDR2 (germline): SGHNT, YYREEE (reference sequence). V gave up 0 bases and J gave up 6 bases; unmatched junction bases: 1. The CDR3 is CASSLGGQGAEAFF. The CDR3 DNA sequence: TGTGCCAGCAGCTTGGGGGGACAGGGGGCTGAAGCTTTCTTT.

The V call is TRBV7-2, the J call TRBJ1-5; D ambiguous. Trimming left V 2 bases short and J 6 bases short, with 14 bases between. This CDR3 is 15 amino acids long. Germline CDR1 SGHTA, CDR2 FQGNSA. CDR3 in DNA: TGTGCCAGCAGCTTACGGGGTTTGGTATTTCAGCCCCAGCATTTT. Protein: CASSLRGLVFQPQHF.

In this sample, this clone turned up a few times. In DNA, the CDR3 is TGTGCCAGTAGCCTAAGGGACAGGGTGAACACTGAAGCTTTCTTT. Its translation is CASSLRDRVNTEAFF. The chain employs TRBV19 and TRBJ1-1, with 9 bases aligning to TRBD1. CDR1 and CDR2 (germline): LNHDA, SQIVND (reference sequence). This CDR3 has 15 residues. V was clipped by 6 bases and J by 0 bases; unmatched bases: 5.

The chain is built from TRBV10-2 and TRBJ2-7; TRBD2 might be the D (6 bases). V lost 2 bases and J lost 2, with 13 bases in between. The length of the CDR3 is 15 residues. Germline V gene data show CDR1 as WSHSY and CDR2 as SAAADI. CDR3 region: CASSEGLAATYEQYF. Written as DNA, the CDR3 is TGCGCCAGCAGTGAGGGGTTAGCGGCGACCTACGAGCAGTACTTC.

V and J are TRBV7-9 and TRBJ1-2; 7 bases fit TRBD1. V trimming: 4 bases; J trimming: 10 bases; junction bases outside the gene matches: 12. Germline CDR1 reads SEHNR; CDR2 reads FQNEAQ (reference sequence). The CDR3 contains 14 residues. CDR3: CASSSRTGTADYTF. In DNA, the CDR3 is TGTGCCAGCAGCTCTCGAACCGGGACAGCCGACTACACCTTC.

The chain carries TRBV6-5 and TRBJ1-5; D is undetermined. The length of the CDR3 is 16 residues. The germline gives CDR1 MNHEY, CDR2 SVGAGI. V was shortened by 4 bases and J by 2 bases, with 15 bases between the two germline ends. CDR3 loop: CASSSLEYMGNQPQHF. Here the CDR3 DNA reads TGTGCCAGCAGTTCCCTCGAGTATATGGGCAATCAGCCCCAGCATTTT.

This clone was detected only a few times. The chain is built from TRBV5-4 and TRBJ2-3; a possible D gene is TRBD1 (5 bases). Germline values: CDR1 SGHNT, CDR2 YYREEE (reference sequence). The CDR3 is 16 amino acids. Trimming pared 4 bases from V and 0 bases from J, leaving 15 bases between. The CDR3 sequence is CASSPRQRASTDTQYF. As DNA, the CDR3 is TGTGCCAGCAGCCCCCGACAGCGTGCTAGCACAGATACGCAGTATTTT.

This CDR3 is CASSRPRPGPGRRNTIYF. The CDR3 DNA reads as TGTGCCAGCAGCCGTCCTAGACCGGGACCAGGGAGGCGAAACACCATATATTTT. The J gene is TRBJ1-3, the V gene TRBV4-2, with D maybe TRBD1 (5 bases). CDR1 LGHNA and CDR2 YNFKEQ come from the germline V gene. There are 18 residues in the CDR3. With 4 bases removed from V and 5 bases from J, the gap between germline ends came to 24 bases.

This chain uses TRBV7-2 with TRBJ1-3; D might be TRBD1 (5 bases). The CDR3 has 15 amino acids. Trimming took 1 base from V and 1 from J, leaving 8 bases between them. Germline CDR1 is SGHTA and CDR2 is FQGNSA. DNA of the CDR3: TGTGCCAGCAGCTTAGGCGGGGGGTCTGGAAACACCATATATTTT. As protein: CASSLGGGSGNTIYF.

DNA for the CDR3: TGTGCCAGCAGCGTAGGGACAGGGGGCGATGGCTACACCTTC. This codes for CASSVGTGGDGYTF. This chain links TRBV7-9 with TRBJ1-2; 12 bases fit TRBD1. V shed 5 bases, J shed 6 bases, and the junction held 4 bases outside the gene matches. Germline CDR1 and CDR2: SEHNR and FQNEAQ (reference sequence). The CDR3 length is 14 residues. Using reference TRBV7-9 and TRBJ1-2 for the parts outside the CDR3, the full variable domain is DTGVSQNPRHKITKRGQNVTFRCDPISEHNRLYWYRQTLGQGPEFLTYFQNEAQLEKSRLLSDRFSAERPKGSFSTLEIQRTEQGDSAMYLCASSVGTGGDGYTFGSGTRLTVV.

The rearrangement uses TRBV19 and TRBJ2-3; TRBD1 is a possible D gene (6 bases). CDR3 length: 15 amino acids. From germline, CDR1 is LNHDA and CDR2 SQIVND (reference sequence). The V gene lost 7 bases and the J gene lost 3 bases, with 17 bases spanning the gap. The CDR3 sequence is CASTRGGVVTDTQYF. DNA of the CDR3: TGTGCCAGTACCCGAGGGGGTGTCGTTACAGATACGCAGTATTTT.

This chain connects TRBV28 to TRBJ2-3; 7 nucleotides align to TRBD2. Trimming at V came to 6 bases and at J to 9 bases, leaving 15 bases not matched to a gene. This CDR3 is built from 15 residues. Germline V CDR1 and CDR2: MDHEN, SYDVKM. The DNA of the CDR3 is TGTGCCAGCAGCACGATCTGGGCGGGGGAGGACACGCAGTATTTT. Translating it yields CASSTIWAGEDTQYF.

Here the CDR3 DNA reads TGTGCCAGCAGCCCTCGAGGTACGGAGACCCAGTACTTC. It yields the protein CASSPRGTETQYF. The V and J genes are TRBV5-6 and TRBJ2-5; unclear D gene. V was trimmed by 4 bases and J by 5 bases, leaving 12 bases between them. This CDR3 has 13 amino acids. Germline CDR1 and CDR2: SGHDT and YYEEEE.

This sequence joins TRBV9 and TRBJ2-3, with 8 nucleotides matching TRBD2. Trimming cost V 6 bases and J 8 bases; bases outside gene matches: 11. The CDR3 is 14 residues long. Germline V gene lookup returns CDR1 SGDLS and CDR2 YYNGEE. Here the CDR3 DNA reads TGTGCCAGCACCGTCGGCGGGGGGCCGGGTACGCAGTATTTT. Its protein product is CASTVGGGPGTQYF.

This clone turned up a few times. The chain is built from TRBV7-9 and TRBJ1-4, with D possibly matching TRBD1 (5 bases). The CDR3 sequence is 14 residues long. V was trimmed by 6 bases and J by 3 bases, leaving 11 bases between them. The germline V gene encodes CDR1 SEHNR and CDR2 FQNEAQ (reference sequence). CDR3 in DNA: TGTGCCAGCAGTGACGGGGGATCTAATGAAAAACTGTTTTTT. Protein: CASSDGGSNEKLFF.

The chain links TRBV6-5 to TRBJ1-2; D ambiguous. CDR1 and CDR2 from the germline V gene are MNHEY and SVGAGI. V lost 6 bases to trimming and J lost 3 bases, with 14 bases between them. The CDR3 is 14 amino acids. CDR3 amino acids: CASRAGARHYGYTF. The CDR3 DNA is TGTGCCAGCAGGGCGGGTGCCCGCCACTATGGCTACACCTTC.

The chain uses TRBV2 and TRBJ2-7; 10 positions match TRBD1. The germline V gene encodes CDR1 SNHLY and CDR2 FYNNEI. The CDR3 is 16 residues long. Unmatched junction bases numbered 6, after V lost 1 base and J lost 3 bases. CDR3 coding DNA: TGTGCCAGCAGTGAAGGTATGGGACAGGGGATCTACGAGCAGTACTTC. Translating it yields CASSEGMGQGIYEQYF.